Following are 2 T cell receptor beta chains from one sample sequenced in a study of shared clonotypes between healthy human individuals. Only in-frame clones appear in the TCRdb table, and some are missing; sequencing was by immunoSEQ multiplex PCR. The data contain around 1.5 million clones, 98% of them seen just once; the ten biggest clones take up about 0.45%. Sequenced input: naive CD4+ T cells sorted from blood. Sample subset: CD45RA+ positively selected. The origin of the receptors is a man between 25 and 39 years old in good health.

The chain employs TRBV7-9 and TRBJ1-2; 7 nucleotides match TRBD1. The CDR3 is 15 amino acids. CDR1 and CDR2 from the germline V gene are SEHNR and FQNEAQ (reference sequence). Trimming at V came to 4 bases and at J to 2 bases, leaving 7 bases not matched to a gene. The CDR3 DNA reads TGTGCCAGCAGCTCAGTAGCAGGGGGAAACTATGGCTACACCTTC. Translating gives CASSSVAGGNYGYTF.

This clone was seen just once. The CDR3 loop reads CASSEVPSSLAKNIQYF. The CDR3 DNA reads TGTGCCAGCAGTGAAGTTCCCAGTAGCTTAGCCAAAAACATTCAGTACTTC. The chain recombines TRBV6-1 with TRBJ2-4; D unclear. CDR3 length equals 17 residues. Germline loops: CDR1 MNHNS, CDR2 SASEGT. With 1 base removed from V and 0 bases from J, the gap between germline ends came to 13 bases.